The entry below gives a single T cell receptor beta chain sequence along with its context. Its specificity is unknown. The CDR3 covers 17 residues. CDR1 and CDR2 (germline): SNHLY, FYNNEI. The V and J ends lost 2 bases and 2 bases, in that order; junction bases with no gene match: 11. The protocol was immunoSEQ multiplex PCR, while the TCRdb copy is restricted to in-frame clones and leaves out a portion. The sample yields tens of thousands of clones, roughly four fifths seen once. This entry comes from a study of CD4 T cells in relation to SARS-CoV-2 and coronaviruses. The unexposed donors gave CD4+ T cells in about 2011-2019, prior to COVID-19. After approximately ten days of culture, CD4+ T cells were isolated. Study conclusions and caveats: Each donor contributed either pre-pandemic or post-infection samples, not both. In around 60% of donors, memory CD4+ clonotypes crossrecognized SARS-CoV-2 and at least one common cold coronavirus spike.

This TCR was recovered from a human donor in good health. V gene TRBV2 combines with J gene TRBJ1-1, with TRBD1 matching over 7 bases. Sample: CD4+ T cells from PBMCs, cultured in vitro. CDR3 protein: CASSELAGGYINTEAFF. In nucleotides, the CDR3 is TGTGCCAGCAGTGAACTGGCAGGGGGATACATTAACACTGAAGCTTTCTTT.